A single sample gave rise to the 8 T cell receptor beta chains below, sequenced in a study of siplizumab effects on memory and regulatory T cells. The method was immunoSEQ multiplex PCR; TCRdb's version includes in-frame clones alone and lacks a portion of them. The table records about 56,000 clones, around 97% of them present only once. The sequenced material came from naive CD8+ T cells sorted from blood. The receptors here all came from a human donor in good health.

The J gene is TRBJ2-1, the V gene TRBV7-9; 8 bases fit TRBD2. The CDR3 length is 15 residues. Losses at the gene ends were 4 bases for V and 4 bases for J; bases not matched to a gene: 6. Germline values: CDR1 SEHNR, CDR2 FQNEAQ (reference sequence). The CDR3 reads CASSSSGSEYNEQFF. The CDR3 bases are TGTGCCAGCAGCTCGAGCGGGAGTGAGTACAATGAGCAGTTCTTC.

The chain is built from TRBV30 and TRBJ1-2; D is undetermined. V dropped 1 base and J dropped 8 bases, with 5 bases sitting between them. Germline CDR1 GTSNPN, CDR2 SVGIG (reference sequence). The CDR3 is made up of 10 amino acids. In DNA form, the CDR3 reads TGTGCCTGGAGTGGAAAGGGCTACACCTTC. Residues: CAWSGKGYTF.

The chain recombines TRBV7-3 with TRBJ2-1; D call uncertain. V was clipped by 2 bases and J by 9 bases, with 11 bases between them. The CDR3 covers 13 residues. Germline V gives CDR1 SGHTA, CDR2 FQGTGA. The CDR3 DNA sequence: TGTGCCAGCAGCTTAGTAGGTCCGGGTGAGCAGTTCTTC. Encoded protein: CASSLVGPGEQFF.

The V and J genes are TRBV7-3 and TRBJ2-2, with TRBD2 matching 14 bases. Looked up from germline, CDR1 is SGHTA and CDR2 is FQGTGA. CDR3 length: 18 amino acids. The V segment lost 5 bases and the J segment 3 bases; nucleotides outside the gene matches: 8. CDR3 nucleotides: TGTGCCAGCAGCACCAACCTGGGACTAGCGGGGGACACCGGGGAGCTGTTTTTT. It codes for CASSTNLGLAGDTGELFF.

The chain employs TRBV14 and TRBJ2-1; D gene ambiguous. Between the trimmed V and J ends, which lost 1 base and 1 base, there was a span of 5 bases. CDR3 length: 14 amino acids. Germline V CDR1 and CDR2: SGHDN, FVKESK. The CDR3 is CASSQALSYNEQFF. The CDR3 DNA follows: TGTGCCAGCAGCCAAGCGCTATCCTACAATGAGCAGTTCTTC.

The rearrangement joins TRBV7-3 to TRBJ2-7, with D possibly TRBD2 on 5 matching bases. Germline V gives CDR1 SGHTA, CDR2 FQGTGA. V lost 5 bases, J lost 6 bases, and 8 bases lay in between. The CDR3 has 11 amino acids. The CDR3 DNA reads TGTGCCAGCAGCGCCGGAGGCGAGCAGTACTTC. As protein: CASSAGGEQYF.

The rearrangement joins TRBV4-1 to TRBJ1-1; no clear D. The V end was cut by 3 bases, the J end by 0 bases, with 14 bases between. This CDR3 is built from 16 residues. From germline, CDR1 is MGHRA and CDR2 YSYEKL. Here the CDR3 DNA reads TGCGCCAGCAGCCACTCGGTTTTTCAGATGAACACTGAAGCTTTCTTT. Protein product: CASSHSVFQMNTEAFF.

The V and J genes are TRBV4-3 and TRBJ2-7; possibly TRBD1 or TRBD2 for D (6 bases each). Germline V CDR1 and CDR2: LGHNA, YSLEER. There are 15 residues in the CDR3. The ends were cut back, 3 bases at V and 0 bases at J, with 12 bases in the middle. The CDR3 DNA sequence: TGCGCCAGCAGCCATACTCCGGGGGCCTCCTACGAGCAGTACTTC. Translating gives CASSHTPGASYEQYF.